The text below deals with one T cell receptor beta chain. Its antigen is still unknown. The data were taken from a study of cytomegalovirus exposure and HLA in healthy donors. Study outcomes and limitations: In a later analysis, TCR beta V- and J-gene trimming showed a link to a missense DCLRE1C variant. Researchers reported from a later analysis that most CMV-associated TCR beta chains appeared HLA-restricted. Some public TCRs appeared in many individuals, while most sequences were rare. Later on, an analysis found that several of the most significant clusters appeared to be linked to common viral pathogens, which included parvovirus B19.

The ends were cut back, 5 bases at V and 4 bases at J, with 10 bases in the middle. The CDR3 consists of 13 residues. In germline, CDR1 is MNHNY, CDR2 SVGAGI (reference sequence). The primer mix had 60 Vbeta and 13 Jbeta primers. Data came from immunoSEQ multiplex PCR; TCRdb stores just in-frame clones and leaves some out. The data show 95,000 to 150,000 clones, around 77% seen once. This receptor was taken from a woman aged 35 to 49 in good health and CMV-seropositive. Input material: PBMCs. This sequence joins TRBV6-6 and TRBJ2-3; tentatively, D is TRBD2 (6 bases). The DNA of the CDR3 is TGTGCCAGCAGTCCGGGACTCTCAGATACGCAGTATTTT. Translated, it gives CASSPGLSDTQYF.